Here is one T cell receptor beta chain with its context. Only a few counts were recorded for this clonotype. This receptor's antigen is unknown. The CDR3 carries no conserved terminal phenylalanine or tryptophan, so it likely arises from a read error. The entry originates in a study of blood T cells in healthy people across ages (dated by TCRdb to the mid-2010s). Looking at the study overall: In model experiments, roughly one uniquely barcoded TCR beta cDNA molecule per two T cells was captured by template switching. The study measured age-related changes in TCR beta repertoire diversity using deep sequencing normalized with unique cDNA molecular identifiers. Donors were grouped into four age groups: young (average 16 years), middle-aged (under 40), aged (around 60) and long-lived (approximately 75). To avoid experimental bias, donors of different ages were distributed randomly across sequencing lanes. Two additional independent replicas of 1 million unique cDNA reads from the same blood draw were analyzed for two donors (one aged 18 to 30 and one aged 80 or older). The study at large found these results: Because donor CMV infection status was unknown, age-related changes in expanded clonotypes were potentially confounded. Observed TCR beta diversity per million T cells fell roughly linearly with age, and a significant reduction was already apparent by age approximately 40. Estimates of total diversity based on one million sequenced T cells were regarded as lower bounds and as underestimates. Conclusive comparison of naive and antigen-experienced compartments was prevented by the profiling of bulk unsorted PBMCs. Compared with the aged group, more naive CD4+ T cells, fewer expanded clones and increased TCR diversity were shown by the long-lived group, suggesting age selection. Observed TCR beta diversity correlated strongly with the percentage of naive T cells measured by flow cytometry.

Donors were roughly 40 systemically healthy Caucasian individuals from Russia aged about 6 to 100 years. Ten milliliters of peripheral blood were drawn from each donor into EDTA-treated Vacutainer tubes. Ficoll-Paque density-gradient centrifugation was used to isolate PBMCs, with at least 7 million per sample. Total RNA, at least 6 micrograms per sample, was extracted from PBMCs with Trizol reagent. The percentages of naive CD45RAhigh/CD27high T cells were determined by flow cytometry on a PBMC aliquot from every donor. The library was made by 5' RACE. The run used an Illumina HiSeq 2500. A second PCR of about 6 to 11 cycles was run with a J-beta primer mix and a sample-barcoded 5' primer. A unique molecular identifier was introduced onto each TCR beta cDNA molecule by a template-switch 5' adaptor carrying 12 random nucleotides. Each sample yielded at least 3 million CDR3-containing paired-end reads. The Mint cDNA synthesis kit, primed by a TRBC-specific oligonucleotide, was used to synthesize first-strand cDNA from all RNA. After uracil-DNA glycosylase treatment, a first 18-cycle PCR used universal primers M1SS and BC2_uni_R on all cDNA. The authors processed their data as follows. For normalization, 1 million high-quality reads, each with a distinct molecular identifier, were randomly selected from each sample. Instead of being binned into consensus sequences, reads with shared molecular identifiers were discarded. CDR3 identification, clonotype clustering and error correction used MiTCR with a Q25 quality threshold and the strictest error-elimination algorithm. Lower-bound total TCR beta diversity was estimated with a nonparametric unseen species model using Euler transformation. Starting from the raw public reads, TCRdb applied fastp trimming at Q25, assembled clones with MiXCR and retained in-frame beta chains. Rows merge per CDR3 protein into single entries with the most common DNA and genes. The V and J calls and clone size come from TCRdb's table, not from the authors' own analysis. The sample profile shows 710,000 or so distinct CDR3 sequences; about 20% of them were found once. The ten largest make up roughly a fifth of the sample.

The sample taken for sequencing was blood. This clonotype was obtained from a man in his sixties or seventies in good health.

CDR3 region: CASSQTVYEQYL. The base sequence is TGTGCCAGCAGCCAGACTGTGTACGAGCAGTACCTC. The chain is assembled from TRBV11-2 and TRBJ2-7; the D gene cannot be resolved reliably. The germline V gene provides CDR1 SGHAT and CDR2 FQNNGV. Trimming at the junction amounts to 5 bases on V and 4 bases on J, and the germline ends lie 9 bases apart. The CDR3 length is 12 residues, termini included. CDR3 DNA is the only sequence kept; it has 36 bases, read in frame from the first base.